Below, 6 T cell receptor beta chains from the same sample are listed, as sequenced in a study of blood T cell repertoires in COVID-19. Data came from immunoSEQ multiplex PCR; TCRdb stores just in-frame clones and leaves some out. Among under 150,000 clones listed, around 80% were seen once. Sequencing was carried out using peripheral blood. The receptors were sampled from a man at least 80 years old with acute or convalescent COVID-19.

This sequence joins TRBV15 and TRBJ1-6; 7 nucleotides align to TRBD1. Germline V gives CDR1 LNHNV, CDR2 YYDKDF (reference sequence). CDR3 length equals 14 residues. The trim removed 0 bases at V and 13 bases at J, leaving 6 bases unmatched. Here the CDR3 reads CATSRDGRGSPLHF. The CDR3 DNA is TGTGCCACCAGCAGAGATGGCAGGGGGAGTCCCCTCCACTTT.

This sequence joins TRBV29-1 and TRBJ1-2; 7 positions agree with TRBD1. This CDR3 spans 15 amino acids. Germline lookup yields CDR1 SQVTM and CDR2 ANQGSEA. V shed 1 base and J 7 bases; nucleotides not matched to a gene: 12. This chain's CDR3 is CSVEVPTGNFAGYTF. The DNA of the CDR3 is TGCAGCGTTGAAGTACCGACAGGGAATTTTGCTGGCTACACCTTC.

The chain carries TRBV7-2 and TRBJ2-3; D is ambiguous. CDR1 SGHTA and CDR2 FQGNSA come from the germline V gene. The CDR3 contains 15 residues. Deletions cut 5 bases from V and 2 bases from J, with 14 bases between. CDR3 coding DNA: TGTGCCAGCAGCCGCTTAACTCCCTACACAGATACGCAGTATTTT. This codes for CASSRLTPYTDTQYF.

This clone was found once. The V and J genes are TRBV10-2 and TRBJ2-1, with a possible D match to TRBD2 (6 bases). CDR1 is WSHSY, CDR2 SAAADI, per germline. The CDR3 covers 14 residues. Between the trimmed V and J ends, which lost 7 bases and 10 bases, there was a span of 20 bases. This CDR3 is CASTIADRREEQFF. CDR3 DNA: TGCGCCAGCACCATAGCGGACCGCCGCGAGGAGCAGTTCTTC.

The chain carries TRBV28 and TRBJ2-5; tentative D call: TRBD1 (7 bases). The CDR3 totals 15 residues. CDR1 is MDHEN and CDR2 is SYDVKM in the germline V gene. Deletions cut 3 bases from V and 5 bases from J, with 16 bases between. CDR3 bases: TGTGCCAGCAGTTTTGGAGGGACAGCGGGTGAGACCCAGTACTTC. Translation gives CASSFGGTAGETQYF.

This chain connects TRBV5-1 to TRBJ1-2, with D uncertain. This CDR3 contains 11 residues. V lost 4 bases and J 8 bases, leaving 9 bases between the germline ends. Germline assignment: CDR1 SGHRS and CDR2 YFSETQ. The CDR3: CASSAAEGYTF. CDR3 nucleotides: TGCGCCAGCAGCGCCGCGGAGGGCTACACCTTC.